One and the same sample provided the 4 T cell receptor beta chains below, sequenced in a study of PD-L1 blockade in urothelial cancer. TCRdb's copy holds only in-frame clones and misses some; the assay was immunoSEQ multiplex PCR. The table records tens of thousands of clones, around 92% of them present only once. Regarding time point: pretreatment peripheral blood. This material consisted of PBMCs, taken around atezolizumab (anti-PD-L1) treatment. These receptors came from a woman aged 80 or over with urothelial cancer.

This chain uses TRBV5-1 with TRBJ2-7, with a possible D match to TRBD1 (5 bases). CDR3 length: 14 amino acids. V was clipped by 0 bases and J by 3 bases, with 10 bases between them. The germline V gene has CDR1 SGHRS and CDR2 YFSETQ. The CDR3 spells CASSLGQLFYEQYF. CDR3 DNA sequence: TGCGCCAGCAGCTTGGGACAGCTCTTCTACGAGCAGTACTTC.

J is TRBJ1-5 and V is TRBV6-1; no firm D call. The CDR3 runs 13 residues. Trimming pared 5 bases from V and 4 bases from J, leaving 9 bases between. In germline, CDR1 is MNHNS, CDR2 SASEGT. CDR3 bases: TGTGCCAGCAGTCCTCGAGGGAATCAGCCCCAGCATTTT. This codes for CASSPRGNQPQHF.

The chain uses TRBV5-6 and TRBJ1-4; TRBD1 aligns across 7 bases. This CDR3 has 17 amino acids. Germline trimming cut 0 bases from V and 0 bases from J; bases unmatched to any gene: 5. The germline V gene encodes CDR1 SGHDT and CDR2 YYEEEE. The CDR3 sequence: CASSLAGTDTTNEKLFF. CDR3 in DNA: TGTGCCAGCAGCTTGGCCGGGACAGATACAACTAATGAAAAACTGTTTTTT.

The chain employs TRBV9 and TRBJ1-1; no clear D gene. Germline V gene lookup returns CDR1 SGDLS and CDR2 YYNGEE. This CDR3 has 12 residues. V was shortened by 6 bases and J by 0 bases, with 6 bases between the two germline ends. CDR3 coding DNA: TGTGCCAGCACCTATATGAACACTGAAGCTTTCTTT. As protein: CASTYMNTEAFF.